The 2 T cell receptor beta chains below come from one sample, sequenced in a study of PD-L1 blockade in urothelial cancer. Time point specified: pretreatment peripheral blood. Assay used: immunoSEQ multiplex PCR; TCRdb lists only in-frame clones, some missing. The sample shows about 45,000 clones, more than 70% of them seen only once. Sequencing was performed on PBMCs, taken around atezolizumab (anti-PD-L1) treatment. The origin of the receptors is a donor older than 35 with urothelial cancer.

There are a few counts of this clone. V is TRBV6-1 and J is TRBJ1-3, with 7 bases matching TRBD1. The CDR3 has 15 residues. The junction had 8 bases not matched to a gene; V was cut back by 7 bases and J by 2 bases. Germline CDR1 MNHNS, CDR2 SASEGT. The CDR3 sequence is CASNPDRATGNTIYF. DNA for the CDR3: TGTGCCAGCAACCCCGACAGGGCTACTGGAAACACCATATATTTT.

The chain couples TRBV19 to TRBJ2-1; 7 bases map to TRBD1. Germline-derived CDR1 and CDR2 are LNHDA and SQIVND (reference sequence). The ends lost 8 bases at V and 2 bases at J; junction bases unmatched: 9. The CDR3 spans 15 residues. CDR3 DNA: TGTGCCAGTTATACTCGACAGGGCCCCTACAATGAGCAGTTCTTC. Its protein product is CASYTRQGPYNEQFF.